This record covers a single TCR beta chain. Its antigen remains unknown. Germline trimming cut 3 bases from V and 3 bases from J; bases unmatched to any gene: 4. In germline, CDR1 is MGHRA, CDR2 YSYEKL. The CDR3 runs to 16 residues. This entry is derived from a study of cytomegalovirus exposure and HLA in healthy donors. Study information: Some 85 million unique TCRs from HLA-typed donors were held in an early data release. Notes on the study in general: The presence/absence work took it that sequencing depth was about the same across donors. In a later analysis, a genetic analysis reported fewer productive-TCR N-insertions in an Asian-associated ancestry cluster than the cohort average. Association of 15,000 to 20,000 TCR beta sequences with HLA alleles was found at 0.05 false discovery rate in a later analysis.

PCR involved 60 Vbeta and 13 Jbeta primers. Profiled with immunoSEQ multiplex PCR; TCRdb holds only in-frame clones, not every one. The sample lists roughly 130,000 clones, around 80% occurring once. Sequencing input: PBMCs. This sequence originates from a human donor in good health. This rearrangement joins TRBV4-1 to TRBJ2-1; 11 bases match TRBD2. The CDR3 nucleotides are TGCGCCAGCAGCCACCGACTAGCGGGGAGCTACAATGAGCAGTTCTTC. Its translation is CASSHRLAGSYNEQFF.